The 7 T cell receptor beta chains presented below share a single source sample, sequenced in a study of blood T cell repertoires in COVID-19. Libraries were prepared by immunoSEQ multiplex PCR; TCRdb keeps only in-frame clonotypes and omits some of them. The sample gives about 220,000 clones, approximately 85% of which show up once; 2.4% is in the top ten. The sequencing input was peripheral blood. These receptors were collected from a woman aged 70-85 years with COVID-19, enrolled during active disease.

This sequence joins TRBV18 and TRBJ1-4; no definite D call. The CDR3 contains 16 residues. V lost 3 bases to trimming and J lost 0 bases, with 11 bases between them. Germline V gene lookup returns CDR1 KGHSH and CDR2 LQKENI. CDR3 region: CASSPFLSATNEKLFF. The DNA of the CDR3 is TGTGCCAGCTCACCGTTTCTCTCAGCAACTAATGAAAAACTGTTTTTT.

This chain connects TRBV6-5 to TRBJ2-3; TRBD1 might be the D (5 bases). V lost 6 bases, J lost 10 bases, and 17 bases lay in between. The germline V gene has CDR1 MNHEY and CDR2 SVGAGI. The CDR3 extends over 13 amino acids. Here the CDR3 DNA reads TGTGCCAGCAGGGGGCGAACTATTTTTCCGCAGTATTTT. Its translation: CASRGRTIFPQYF.

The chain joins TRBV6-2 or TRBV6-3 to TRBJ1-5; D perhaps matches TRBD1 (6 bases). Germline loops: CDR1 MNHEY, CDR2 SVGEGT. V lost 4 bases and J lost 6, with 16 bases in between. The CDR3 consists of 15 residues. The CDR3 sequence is CASSSYRVLAQPQHF. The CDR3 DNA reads TGTGCCAGCAGTTCGTACAGGGTCTTGGCTCAGCCCCAGCATTTT.

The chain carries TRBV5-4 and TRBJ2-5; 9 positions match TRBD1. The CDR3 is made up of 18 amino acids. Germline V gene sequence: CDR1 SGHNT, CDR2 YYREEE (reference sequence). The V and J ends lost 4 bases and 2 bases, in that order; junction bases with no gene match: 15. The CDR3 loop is CASSPQLQTGGMQETQYF. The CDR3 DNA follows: TGTGCCAGCAGCCCCCAACTTCAGACAGGGGGGATGCAAGAGACCCAGTACTTC.

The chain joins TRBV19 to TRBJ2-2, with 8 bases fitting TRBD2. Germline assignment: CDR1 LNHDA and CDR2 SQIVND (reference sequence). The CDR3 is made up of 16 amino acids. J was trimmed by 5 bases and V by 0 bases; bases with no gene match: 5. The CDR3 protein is CASSIDGRAGTGELFF. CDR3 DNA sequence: TGTGCCAGTAGTATAGACGGGAGGGCCGGGACCGGGGAGCTGTTTTTT.

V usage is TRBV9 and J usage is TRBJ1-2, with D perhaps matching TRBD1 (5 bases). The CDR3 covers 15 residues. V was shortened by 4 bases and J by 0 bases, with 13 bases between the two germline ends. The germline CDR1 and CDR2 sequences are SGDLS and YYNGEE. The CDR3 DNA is TGTGCCAGCAGCCCCCGGGGGGGGACTAACTATGGCTACACCTTC. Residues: CASSPRGGTNYGYTF. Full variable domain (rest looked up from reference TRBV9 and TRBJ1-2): DSGVTQTPKHLITATGQRVTLRCSPRSGDLSVYWYQQSLDQGLQFLIQYYNGEERAKGNILERFSAQQFPDLHSELNLSSLELGDSALYFCASSPRGGTNYGYTFGSGTRLTVV.

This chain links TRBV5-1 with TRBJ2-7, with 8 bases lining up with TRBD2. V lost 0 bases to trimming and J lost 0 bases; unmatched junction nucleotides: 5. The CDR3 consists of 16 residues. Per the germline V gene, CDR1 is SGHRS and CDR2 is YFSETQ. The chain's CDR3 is CASSLASGPPSYEQYF. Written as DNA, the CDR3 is TGCGCCAGCAGCTTGGCTAGCGGGCCCCCCTCCTACGAGCAGTACTTC.